The T cell receptor (beta chain) described here comes from a study of early T cells in non-severe SARS-CoV-2 infection. Turning to the study itself: The study sequenced bulk RNA from unsorted whole blood, with chains unpaired. Notes on the study in general: Comparison of clonotypes with VDJdb favored anti-spike CD8 responses while missing private and CD4 specificities.

About this clonotype: The antigen is not known.

Individually, cDNA molecules had unique molecular identifiers attached to them. TCRdb passed the 5' RACE reads through MiXCR, listing each CDR3 protein once. Of around 71,000 distinct CDR3 sequences in the sample, more than 12% are singletons; the top ten hold about 4%. The germline CDR1 and CDR2 sequences are SGHRS and YFSETQ. V trimming: 1 base; J trimming: 0 bases; junction bases outside the gene matches: 2. The CDR3 consists of 15 residues. The starting material was whole blood, obtained at baseline. The chain recombines TRBV5-1 with TRBJ2-3, with 7 bases aligning to TRBD2. This clonotype was sampled from an adult who was a healthcare worker with PCR-confirmed SARS-CoV-2 infection or an uninfected control (not recorded which). The CDR3 is CASSLPSGSTDTQYF. In DNA, the CDR3 is TGCGCCAGCAGCTTGCCTAGCGGAAGCACAGATACGCAGTATTTT.